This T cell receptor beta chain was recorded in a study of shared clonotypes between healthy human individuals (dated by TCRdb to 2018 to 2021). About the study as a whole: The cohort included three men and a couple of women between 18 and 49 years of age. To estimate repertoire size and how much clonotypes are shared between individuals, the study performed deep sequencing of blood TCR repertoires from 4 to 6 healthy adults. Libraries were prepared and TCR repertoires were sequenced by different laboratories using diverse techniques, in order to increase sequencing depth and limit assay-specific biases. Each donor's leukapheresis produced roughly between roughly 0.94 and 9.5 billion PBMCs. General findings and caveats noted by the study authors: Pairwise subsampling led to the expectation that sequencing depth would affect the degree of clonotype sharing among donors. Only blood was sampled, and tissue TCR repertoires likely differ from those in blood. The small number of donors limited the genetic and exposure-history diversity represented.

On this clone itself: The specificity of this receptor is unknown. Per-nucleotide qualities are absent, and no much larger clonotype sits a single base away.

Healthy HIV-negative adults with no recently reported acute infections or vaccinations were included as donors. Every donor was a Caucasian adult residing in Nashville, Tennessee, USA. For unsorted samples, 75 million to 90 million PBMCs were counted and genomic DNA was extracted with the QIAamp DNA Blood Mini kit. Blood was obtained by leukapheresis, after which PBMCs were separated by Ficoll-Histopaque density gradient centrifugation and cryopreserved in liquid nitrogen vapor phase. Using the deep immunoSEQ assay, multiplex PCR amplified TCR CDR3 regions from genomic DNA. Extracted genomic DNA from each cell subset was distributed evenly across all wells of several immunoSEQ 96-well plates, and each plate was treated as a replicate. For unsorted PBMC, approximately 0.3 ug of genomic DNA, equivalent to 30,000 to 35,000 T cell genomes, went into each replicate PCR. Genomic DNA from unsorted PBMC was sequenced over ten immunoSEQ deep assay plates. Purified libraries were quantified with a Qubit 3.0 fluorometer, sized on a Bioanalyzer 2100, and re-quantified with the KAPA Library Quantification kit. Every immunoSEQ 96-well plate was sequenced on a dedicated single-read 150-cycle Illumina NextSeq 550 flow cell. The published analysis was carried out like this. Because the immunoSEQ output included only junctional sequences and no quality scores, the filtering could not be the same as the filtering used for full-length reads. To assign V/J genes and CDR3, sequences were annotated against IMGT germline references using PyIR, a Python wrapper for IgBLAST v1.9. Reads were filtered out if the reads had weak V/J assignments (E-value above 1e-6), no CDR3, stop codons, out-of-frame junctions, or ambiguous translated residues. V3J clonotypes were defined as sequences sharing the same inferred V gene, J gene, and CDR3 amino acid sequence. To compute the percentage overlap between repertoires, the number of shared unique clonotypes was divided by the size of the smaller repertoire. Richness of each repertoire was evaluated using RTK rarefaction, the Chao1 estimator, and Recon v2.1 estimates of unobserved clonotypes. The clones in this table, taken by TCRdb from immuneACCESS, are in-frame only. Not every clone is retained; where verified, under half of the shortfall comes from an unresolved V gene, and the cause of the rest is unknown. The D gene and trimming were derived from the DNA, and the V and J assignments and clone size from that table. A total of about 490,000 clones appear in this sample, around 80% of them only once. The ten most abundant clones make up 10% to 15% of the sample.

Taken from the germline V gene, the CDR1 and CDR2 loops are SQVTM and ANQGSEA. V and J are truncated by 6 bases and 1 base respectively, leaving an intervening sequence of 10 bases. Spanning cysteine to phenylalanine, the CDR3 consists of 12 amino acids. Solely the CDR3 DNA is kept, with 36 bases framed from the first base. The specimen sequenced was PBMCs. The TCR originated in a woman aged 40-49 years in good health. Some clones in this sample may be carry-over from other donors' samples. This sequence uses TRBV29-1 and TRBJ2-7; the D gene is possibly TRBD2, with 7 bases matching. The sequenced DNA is TGCAGCGTCGGGGGGCTGTCCTACGAGCAGTACTTC. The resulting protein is CSVGGLSYEQYF.